This T cell receptor (beta chain) was sequenced during a study of technical replicates of blood from a few donors. The V gene's germline CDR1 is SGHAT and CDR2 FQNNGV. This CDR3 has 17 residues. Trimming cost V 5 bases and J 0 bases; bases outside gene matches: 13. Assay used: immunoSEQ multiplex PCR; TCRdb lists only in-frame clones, some missing. The sample yields 55,000 to 80,000 clones, under 90% seen once. This clone was seen a single time. The TCR was taken from a human donor in good health. Some clones in this sample may be carry-over from other donors' samples. The sample taken for sequencing was PBMCs. The chain links TRBV11-2 to TRBJ2-7, with TRBD2 matching over 7 bases. This CDR3 is CASSPLRGGRGSYEQYF. The CDR3 DNA is TGTGCCAGCAGCCCCCTTAGGGGAGGGAGGGGCTCCTACGAGCAGTACTTC.